This TCR beta chain was profiled in a study of cytomegalovirus exposure and HLA in healthy donors. Points from the study as a whole: Cytomegalovirus status was reportedly diagnosed by the classifier with high specificity and sensitivity.

CDR1 and CDR2 (germline): MRHNA, SNTAGT. V lost 3 bases, J lost 2 bases, and 9 bases lay in between. The CDR3 covers 14 residues. Researchers ran the PCR with 60 Vbeta and 13 Jbeta primers. The method was immunoSEQ multiplex PCR; TCRdb's version includes in-frame clones alone and lacks a portion of them. The data show under 200,000 clones, with around 75% seen just once and approximately 2.4% held by the top ten. This clone has more than one count but fewer than ten. Its specificity is not known. This sequence originates from a female donor in good health and CMV-seronegative. The sequenced sample consisted of PBMCs. This chain uses TRBV6-4 with TRBJ2-3, with D perhaps matching TRBD2 (5 bases). CDR3: CASSESADTDTQYF. The CDR3 nucleotides read TGTGCCAGCAGTGAGTCAGCGGACACAGATACGCAGTATTTT.